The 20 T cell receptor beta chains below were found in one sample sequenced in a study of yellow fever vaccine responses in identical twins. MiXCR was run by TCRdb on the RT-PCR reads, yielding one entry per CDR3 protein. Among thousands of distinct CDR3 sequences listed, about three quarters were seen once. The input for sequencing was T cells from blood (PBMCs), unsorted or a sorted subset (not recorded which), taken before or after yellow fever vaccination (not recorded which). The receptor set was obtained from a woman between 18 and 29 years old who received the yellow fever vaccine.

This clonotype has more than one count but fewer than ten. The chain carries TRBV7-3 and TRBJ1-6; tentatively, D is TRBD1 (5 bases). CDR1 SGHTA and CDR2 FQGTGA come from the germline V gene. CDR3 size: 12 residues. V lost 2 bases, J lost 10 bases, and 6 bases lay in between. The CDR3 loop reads CASSLPGSPLHF. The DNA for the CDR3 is TGTGCCAGCAGCTTACCAGGGTCACCCCTCCACTTT.

The CDR3 protein is CASSPTGLGYEQYF. The CDR3 nucleotides read TGTGCCAGCAGTCCGACAGGGCTCGGTTACGAGCAGTACTTC. The genes are TRBV11-3 and TRBJ2-7; 7 nucleotides align to TRBD1. The CDR3 runs to 14 residues. Per germline, CDR1 SGHNT and CDR2 YENEEA. V lost 6 bases, J lost 4 bases, and 9 bases stayed unmatched.

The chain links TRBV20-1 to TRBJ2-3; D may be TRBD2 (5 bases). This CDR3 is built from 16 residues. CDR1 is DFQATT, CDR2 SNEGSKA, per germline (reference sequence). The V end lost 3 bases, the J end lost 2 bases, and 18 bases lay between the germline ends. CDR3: CSARPPRVLVTDTQYF. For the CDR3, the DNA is TGCAGTGCTAGGCCCCCGAGGGTTTTGGTCACAGATACGCAGTATTTT.

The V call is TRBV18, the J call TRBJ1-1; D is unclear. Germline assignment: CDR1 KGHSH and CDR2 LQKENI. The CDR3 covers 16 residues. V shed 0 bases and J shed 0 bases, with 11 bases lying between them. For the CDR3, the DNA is TGTGCCAGCTCACCACCAGGGCTCCTGCTGAACACTGAAGCTTTCTTT. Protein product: CASSPPGLLLNTEAFF.

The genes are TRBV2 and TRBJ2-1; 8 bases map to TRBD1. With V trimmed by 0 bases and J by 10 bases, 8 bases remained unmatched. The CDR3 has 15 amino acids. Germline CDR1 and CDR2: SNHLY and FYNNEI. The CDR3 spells CASSEATGGHSEQFF. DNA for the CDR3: TGTGCCAGCAGTGAAGCCACAGGGGGGCACAGCGAGCAGTTCTTC.

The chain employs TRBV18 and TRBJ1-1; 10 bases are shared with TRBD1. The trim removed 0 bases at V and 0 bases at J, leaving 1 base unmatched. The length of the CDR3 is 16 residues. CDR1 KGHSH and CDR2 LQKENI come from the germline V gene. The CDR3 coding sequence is TGTGCCAGCTCACCACCGGGACAGGGGTTGAACACTGAAGCTTTCTTT. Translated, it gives CASSPPGQGLNTEAFF.

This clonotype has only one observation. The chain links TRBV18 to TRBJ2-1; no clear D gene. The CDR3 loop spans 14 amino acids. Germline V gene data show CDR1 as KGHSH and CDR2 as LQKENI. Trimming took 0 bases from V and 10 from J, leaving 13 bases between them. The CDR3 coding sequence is TGTGCCAGCTCACCACCGGAAGTAGGCCCGGAGCAGTTCTTC. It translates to CASSPPEVGPEQFF.

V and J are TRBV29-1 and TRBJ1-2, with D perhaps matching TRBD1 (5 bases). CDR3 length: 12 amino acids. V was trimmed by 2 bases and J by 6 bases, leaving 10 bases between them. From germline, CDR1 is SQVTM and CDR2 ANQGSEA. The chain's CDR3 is CSVESAGNGYTF. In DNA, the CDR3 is TGCAGCGTTGAATCGGCAGGGAATGGCTACACCTTC.

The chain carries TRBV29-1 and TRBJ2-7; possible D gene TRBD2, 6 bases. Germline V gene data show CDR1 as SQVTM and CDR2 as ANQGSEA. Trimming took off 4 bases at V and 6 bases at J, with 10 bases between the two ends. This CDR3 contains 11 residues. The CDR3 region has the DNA TGCAGCGTTGTATTGCGGGGCGAGCAGTACGTC. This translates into CSVVLRGEQYV.

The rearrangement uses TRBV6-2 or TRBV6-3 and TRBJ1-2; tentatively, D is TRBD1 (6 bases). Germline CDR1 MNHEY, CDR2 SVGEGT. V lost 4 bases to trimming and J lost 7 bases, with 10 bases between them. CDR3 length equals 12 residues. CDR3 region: CASSLGGSGYTF. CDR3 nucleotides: TGTGCCAGCAGTTTAGGGGGATCTGGCTACACCTTC.

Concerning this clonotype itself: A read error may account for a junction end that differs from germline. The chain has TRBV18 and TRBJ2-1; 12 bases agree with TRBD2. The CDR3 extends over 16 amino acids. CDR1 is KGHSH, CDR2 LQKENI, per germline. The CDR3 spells CASSPTLAGGPDEQFF. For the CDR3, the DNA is TGTGCTAGCTCACCGACCCTAGCGGGAGGGCCGGATGAGCAGTTCTTC. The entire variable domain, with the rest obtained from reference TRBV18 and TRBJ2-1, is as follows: NAGVMQNPRHLVRRRGQEARLRCSPMKGHSHVYWYRQLPEEGLKFMVYLQKENIIDESGMPKERFSAEFPKEGPSILRIQQVVRGDSAAYFCASSPTLAGGPDEQFFGPGTRLTVL.

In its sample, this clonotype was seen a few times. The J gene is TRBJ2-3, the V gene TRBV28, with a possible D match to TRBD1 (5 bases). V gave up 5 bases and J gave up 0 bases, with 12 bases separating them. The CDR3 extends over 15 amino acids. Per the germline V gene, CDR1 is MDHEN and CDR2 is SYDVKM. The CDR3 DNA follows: TGTGCCAGCAGTCCTCCGACAGTGAGCACAGATACGCAGTATTTT. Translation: CASSPPTVSTDTQYF.

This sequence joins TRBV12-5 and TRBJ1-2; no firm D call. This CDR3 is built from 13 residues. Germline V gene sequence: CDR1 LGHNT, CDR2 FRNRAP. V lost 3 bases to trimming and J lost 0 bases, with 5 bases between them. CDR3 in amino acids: CASGFGTNYGYTF. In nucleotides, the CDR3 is TGTGCTAGTGGTTTCGGAACTAACTATGGCTACACCTTC.

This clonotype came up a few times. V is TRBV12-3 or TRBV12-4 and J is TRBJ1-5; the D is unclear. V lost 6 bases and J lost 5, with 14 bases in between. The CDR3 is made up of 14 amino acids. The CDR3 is CASSLRRRDQPQHF. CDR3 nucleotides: TGTGCCAGCAGCCTACGCCGACGGGATCAGCCCCAGCATTTT.

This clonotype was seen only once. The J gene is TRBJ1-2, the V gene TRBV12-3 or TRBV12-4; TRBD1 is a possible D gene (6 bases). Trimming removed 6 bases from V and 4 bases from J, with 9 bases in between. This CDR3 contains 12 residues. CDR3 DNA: TGTGCCAGCAGCCCGGACAGCTATGGCTACACCTTC. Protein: CASSPDSYGYTF.

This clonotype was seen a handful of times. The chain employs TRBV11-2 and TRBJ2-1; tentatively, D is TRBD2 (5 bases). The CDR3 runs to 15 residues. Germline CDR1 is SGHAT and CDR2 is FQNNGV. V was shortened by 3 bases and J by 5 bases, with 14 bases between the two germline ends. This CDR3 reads CASSFLRVGDNEQFF. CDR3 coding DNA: TGTGCCAGCAGCTTTTTGCGGGTGGGAGACAATGAGCAGTTCTTC.

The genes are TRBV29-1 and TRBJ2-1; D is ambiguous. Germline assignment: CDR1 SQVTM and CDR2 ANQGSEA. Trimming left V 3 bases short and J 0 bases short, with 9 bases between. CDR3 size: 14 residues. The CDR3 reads CSVEGLSSYNEQFF. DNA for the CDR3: TGCAGCGTTGAGGGTCTCAGCTCCTACAATGAGCAGTTCTTC.

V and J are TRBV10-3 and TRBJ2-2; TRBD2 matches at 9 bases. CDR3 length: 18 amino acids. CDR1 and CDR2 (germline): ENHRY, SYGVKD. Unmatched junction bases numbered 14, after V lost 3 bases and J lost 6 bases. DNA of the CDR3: TGTGCCATCAGTGACCTTAGCGGGAGTCCCTTTGGGGCCGGGGAGCTGTTTTTT. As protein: CAISDLSGSPFGAGELFF.

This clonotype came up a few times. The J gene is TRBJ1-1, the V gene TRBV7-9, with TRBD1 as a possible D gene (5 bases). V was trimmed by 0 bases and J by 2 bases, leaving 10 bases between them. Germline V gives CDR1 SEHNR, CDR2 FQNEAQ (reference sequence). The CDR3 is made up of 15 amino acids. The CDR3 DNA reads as TGTGCCAGCAGCTTAGCCGGGACGGGAAACACTGAAGCTTTCTTT. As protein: CASSLAGTGNTEAFF.

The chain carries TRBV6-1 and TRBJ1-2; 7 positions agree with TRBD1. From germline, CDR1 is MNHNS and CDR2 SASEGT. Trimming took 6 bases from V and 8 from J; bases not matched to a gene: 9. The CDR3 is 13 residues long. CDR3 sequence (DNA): TGTGCCAGCAGCCGACAGGGTTTGGACGGCTACACCTTC. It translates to CASSRQGLDGYTF.